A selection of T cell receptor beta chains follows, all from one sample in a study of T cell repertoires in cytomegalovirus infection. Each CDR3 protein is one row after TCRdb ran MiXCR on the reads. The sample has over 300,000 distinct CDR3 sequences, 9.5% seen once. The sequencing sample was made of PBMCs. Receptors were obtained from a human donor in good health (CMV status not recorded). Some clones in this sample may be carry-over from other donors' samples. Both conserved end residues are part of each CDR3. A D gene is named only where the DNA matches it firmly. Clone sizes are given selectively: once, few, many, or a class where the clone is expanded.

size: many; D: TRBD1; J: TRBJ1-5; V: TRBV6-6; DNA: TGTGCCAGCAGTTCCCGAGGGGGCGAGCAGCCCCAGCATTTT; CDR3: CASSSRGGEQPQHF
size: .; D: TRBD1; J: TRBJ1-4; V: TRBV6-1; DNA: TGTGCCAGCAGTGGACCCCGGGACAGGCGGAATGCGGATGAAAAACTGTTTTTT; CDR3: CASSGPRDRRNADEKLFF
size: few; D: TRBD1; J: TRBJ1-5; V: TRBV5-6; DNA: TGTGCCAGCAGCCGGGGACAGTATCAGCCCCAGCATTTT; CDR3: CASSRGQYQPQHF
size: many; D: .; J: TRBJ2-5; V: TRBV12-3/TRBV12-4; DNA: TGTGCCAGCAGCCTACAGCTCCCCGAGGCCCAGTACTTC; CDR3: CASSLQLPEAQYF
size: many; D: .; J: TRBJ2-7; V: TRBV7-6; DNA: TGTGCCAGCAGCTTAGCGCCCGGGGACGAGCAGTACTTC; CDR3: CASSLAPGDEQYF
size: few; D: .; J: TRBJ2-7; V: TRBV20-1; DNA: TGCAGTGTCCCTACACCCACTGAGCAGTACTTC; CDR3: CSVPTPTEQYF
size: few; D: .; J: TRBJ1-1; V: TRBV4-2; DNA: TGTGCCAGCAGCCAAGAAACAAGTCGAATGAACACTGAAGCTTTCTTT; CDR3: CASSQETSRMNTEAFF
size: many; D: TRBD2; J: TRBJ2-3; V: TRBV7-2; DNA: TGTGCCAGCAGCTCCCCGTCGGGAGGGGATACGCAGTATTTT; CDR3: CASSSPSGGDTQYF
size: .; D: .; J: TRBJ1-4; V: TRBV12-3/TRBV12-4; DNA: TGTGCCAGCAGTAACAGGGTTTCTAATGAAAAACTGTTTTTT; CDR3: CASSNRVSNEKLFF
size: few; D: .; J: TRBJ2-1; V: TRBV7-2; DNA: TGTGCCAGCAGCCCGCGACTTCAGGAACCTGAGCAGTTCTTC; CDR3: CASSPRLQEPEQFF
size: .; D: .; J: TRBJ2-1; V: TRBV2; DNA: TGTGCCAGCAGTGAAGCTAGTGAGCAGTTCTTC; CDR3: CASSEASEQFF
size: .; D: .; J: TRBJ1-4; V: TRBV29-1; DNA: TGCAGCGTTGCCGACAGTTCCGAAAAACTGTTTTTT; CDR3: CSVADSSEKLFF
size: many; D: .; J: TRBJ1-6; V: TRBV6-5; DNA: TGTGCCAGCAGTTATGGCAATTCACCCCTCCACTTT; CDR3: CASSYGNSPLHF
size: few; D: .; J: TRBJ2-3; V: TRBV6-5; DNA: TGTGCCAGCAGTTACGAGGCGGGACCTGTTACGCAGTATTTT; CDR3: CASSYEAGPVTQYF
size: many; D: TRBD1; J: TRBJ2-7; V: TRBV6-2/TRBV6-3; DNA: TGTGCCAGCAAGGGGGACAGGACCTACGAGCAGTACTTC; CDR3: CASKGDRTYEQYF
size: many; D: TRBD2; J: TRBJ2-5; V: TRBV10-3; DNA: TGTGCCATCAGTGGACGACCAAACCCGACTAGCGGGCAAGAGACCCAGTACTTC; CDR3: CAISGRPNPTSGQETQYF
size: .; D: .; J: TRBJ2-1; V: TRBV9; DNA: TGTGCCAGCAGCGTTAGAACCGGGGCCGGGAATGAGCAGTTCTTC; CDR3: CASSVRTGAGNEQFF
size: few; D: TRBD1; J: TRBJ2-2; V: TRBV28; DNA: TGTGCCAGCCGGACAGGGGCAACCGGGGAGCTGTTTTTT; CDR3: CASRTGATGELFF
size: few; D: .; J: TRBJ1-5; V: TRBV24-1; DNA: TGTGCCACCAGTGGGCGGGACAATCAGCCCCAGCATTTT; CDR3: CATSGRDNQPQHF
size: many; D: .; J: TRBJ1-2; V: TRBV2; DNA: TGTGCCAGCAGTTCACAGGGAGCTAACTATGGCTACACCTTC; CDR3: CASSSQGANYGYTF
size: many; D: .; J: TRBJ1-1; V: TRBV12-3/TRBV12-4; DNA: TGTGCCAGCAGTTCCCTCGGTAATGAAGCTTTCTTT; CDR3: CASSSLGNEAFF
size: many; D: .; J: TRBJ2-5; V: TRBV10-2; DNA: TGCGCCAGCAGTGCGGTCCAAGAGACCCAGTACTTC; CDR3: CASSAVQETQYF
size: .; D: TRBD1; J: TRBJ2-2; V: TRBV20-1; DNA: TGCAGTGCTAGAGTTCCGGGACAGGGAGGCGGGGAGCTGTTTTTT; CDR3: CSARVPGQGGGELFF
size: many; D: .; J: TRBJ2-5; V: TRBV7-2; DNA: TGTGCCAGCAGCCAAGGAATACAAGAGACCCAGTACTTC; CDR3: CASSQGIQETQYF
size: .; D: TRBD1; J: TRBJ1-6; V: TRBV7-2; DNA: TGTGCCAGCAGCTTAGCGACAGGGAATTCACCCCTCCACTTT; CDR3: CASSLATGNSPLHF
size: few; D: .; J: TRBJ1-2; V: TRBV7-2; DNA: TGTGCCAGCAGCTTAACCAGGGGTAGAGGCTATGGCTACACCTTC; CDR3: CASSLTRGRGYGYTF
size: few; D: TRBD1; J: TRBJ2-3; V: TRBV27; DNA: TGTGCCAGCACCGGGACAGGGGGCACAGATACGCAGTATTTT; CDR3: CASTGTGGTDTQYF